The entry below describes one T cell receptor beta chain. Antigen: not known. These data are taken from a study of OX40 agonist ivuxolimab in advanced cancers. Study-wide findings and caveats: Among T cells, CD8+ cells averaged more expanded clones than CD4+ cells. Partial responders dosed at 0.1-3.0 mg/kg displayed clonal expansion ranking among the lowest. There were also nonresponders showing low normalized T-cell clonal expansion. Expanded peripheral T-cell antigen specificity went undetermined.

Here immunoSEQ multiplex PCR was the method, and the copy in TCRdb shows in-frame clones only, minus some. The data hold about 70,000 clones, with about 92% observed a single time. Trimming left V 5 bases short and J 7 bases short, with 15 bases between. The CDR3 is 13 residues long. Germline lookup yields CDR1 SGHRS and CDR2 YFSETQ. This chain joins TRBV5-1 and TRBJ2-5; D is undetermined. The specimen comprised CD4+ or CD8+ T cells sorted from blood, sampled in a trial of the OX40 agonist ivuxolimab. The clonotype originates from an adult with an advanced solid tumor such as melanoma, head and neck, liver or kidney cancer. The CDR3 coding sequence is TGCGCCAGCAGTGATCCACAGAGTGGGACCCAGTACTTC. The encoded protein is CASSDPQSGTQYF.